The subject of this entry is one TCR beta chain. Its antigen is unidentified. Measured with immunoSEQ multiplex PCR; TCRdb has only the in-frame clones, and not every one. Of roughly 49,000 clones listed, 90% were seen once; the top ten hold 11% to 15%. The data belong to a study of PD-1 blockade in classical Hodgkin lymphoma. This CDR3 is built from 16 residues. Germline-derived CDR1 and CDR2 are MNHEY and SMNVEV (reference sequence). J was trimmed by 3 bases and V by 7 bases; bases with no gene match: 11. General observations from the study: Complete responders had baseline diversity similar to newly diagnosed patients. The repertoire differences lack a defined cause, possibly disease activity or prior therapy.

This sample's time point: cycle 4 day 1 (C4D1), after about 6 weeks of nivolumab. Brentuximab vedotin exposure varied among the patients, all of whom had relapsed after autologous stem cell transplantation. Sequenced material: peripheral blood mononuclear cells (PBMCs), taken before the fourth cycle of nivolumab. This TCR came from a human donor with classical Hodgkin lymphoma. The gene calls are TRBV27 and TRBJ2-7; 11 nucleotides match TRBD2. The CDR3 loop reads CASMRSLAGGSYEQYF. The DNA for the CDR3 is TGTGCCAGCATGCGAAGCCTAGCGGGAGGAAGCTACGAGCAGTACTTC.